The clone carrying this T cell receptor beta chain has a count of ten or more. Its antigen is currently unknown. This sample is part of a study of CD8+CD57+ T cells in acquired aplastic anemia. Study-level findings and limits: Researchers report that around 29 CD8+ CDR3 sequences appeared in both patients and controls.

The study profiled TCR beta VDJ and CDR3 using genomic DNA as template. TCRdb processed the reads anew with MiXCR; each CDR3 protein has one entry. Of around 200,000 distinct CDR3 sequences listed, over 40% are singletons. Patients selected for sequencing had displayed CD8+CD57+ cell expansion by flow cytometry. This sequence was found in a human donor with aplastic anemia. Sample: sorted CD4+, CD8+, or CD8+CD57+ T cells (not recorded which) from PBMCs.

The CDR3 DNA reads as TGCAGTGCTCCTCCTCGCCCGGGACAGGGAGGGTATAGCAATCAGCCCCAGCATTTT. This translates into CSAPPRPGQGGYSNQPQHF. The chain joins TRBV20-1 to TRBJ1-5; 9 bases match TRBD1. This CDR3 is built from 19 residues. The V gene's germline CDR1 is DFQATT and CDR2 SNEGSKA (reference sequence). V gave up 5 bases and J gave up 0 bases; unmatched junction bases: 17.